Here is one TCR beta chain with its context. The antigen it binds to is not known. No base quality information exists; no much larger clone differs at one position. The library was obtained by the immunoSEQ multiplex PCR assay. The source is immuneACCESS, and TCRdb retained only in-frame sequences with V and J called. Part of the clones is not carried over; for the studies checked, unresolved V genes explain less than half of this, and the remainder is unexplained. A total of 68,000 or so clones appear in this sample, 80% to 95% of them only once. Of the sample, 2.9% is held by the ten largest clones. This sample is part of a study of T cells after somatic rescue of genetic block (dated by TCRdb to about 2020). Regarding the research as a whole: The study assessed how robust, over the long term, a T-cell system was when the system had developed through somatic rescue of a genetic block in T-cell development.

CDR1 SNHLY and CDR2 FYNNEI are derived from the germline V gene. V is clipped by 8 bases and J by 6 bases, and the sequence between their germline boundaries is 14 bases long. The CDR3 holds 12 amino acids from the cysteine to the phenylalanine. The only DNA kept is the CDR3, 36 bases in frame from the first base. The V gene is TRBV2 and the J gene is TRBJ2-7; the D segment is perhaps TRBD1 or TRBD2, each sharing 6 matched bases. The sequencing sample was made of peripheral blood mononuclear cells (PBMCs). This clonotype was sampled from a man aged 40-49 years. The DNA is TGTGCCAGCCAGAACGGGGGCCGCGAGCAGTACTTC. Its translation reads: CASQNGGREQYF.